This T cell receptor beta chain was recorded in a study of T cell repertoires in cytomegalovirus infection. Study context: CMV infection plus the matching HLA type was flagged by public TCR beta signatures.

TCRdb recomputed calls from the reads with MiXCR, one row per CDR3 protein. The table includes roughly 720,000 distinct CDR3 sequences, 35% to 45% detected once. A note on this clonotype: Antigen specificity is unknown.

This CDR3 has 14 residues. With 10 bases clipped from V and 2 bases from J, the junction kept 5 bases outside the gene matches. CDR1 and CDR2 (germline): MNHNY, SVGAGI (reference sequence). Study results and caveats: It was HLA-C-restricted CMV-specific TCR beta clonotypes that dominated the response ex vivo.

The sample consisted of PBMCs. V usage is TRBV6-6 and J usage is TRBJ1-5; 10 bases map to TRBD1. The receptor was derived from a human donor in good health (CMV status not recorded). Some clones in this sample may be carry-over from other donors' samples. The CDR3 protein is CATRQGAGNQPQHF. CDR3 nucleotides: TGTGCCACCAGACAGGGGGCTGGCAATCAGCCCCAGCATTTT.